The sequence of this T cell receptor (beta chain) was determined in a study of blood T cells in healthy people across ages. The authors extracted at least 5.5 micrograms of total RNA per sample. Primed by a sample-barcoded 5' primer and a J-beta primer mix, a second PCR proceeded for roughly 6 to 12 cycles. TCRdb recomputed calls from the 5' RACE reads with MiXCR, one row per CDR3 protein. The table lists fewer than 2,000,000 distinct CDR3 sequences, 35% to 50% of them singletons, with about 23% in the top ten. Per germline, CDR1 MNHEY and CDR2 SVGAGI. The CDR3 totals 16 residues. The junction had 8 bases not matched to a gene; V was cut back by 1 base and J by 3 bases.

The V call is TRBV6-5, the J call TRBJ2-7; 8 bases match TRBD2. This receptor was identified in a human donor in good health. The sample was blood. CDR3: CASSYLGAGVFYEQYF. CDR3 DNA sequence: TGTGCCAGCAGTTACTTAGGAGCGGGGGTATTCTACGAGCAGTACTTC.